This TCR beta chain was captured in a study of OX40 agonist ivuxolimab in advanced cancers. V shed 3 bases and J shed 8 bases, with 14 bases lying between them. The CDR3 consists of 15 residues. Germline assignment: CDR1 SGHTA and CDR2 FQGNSA. Study conclusions and caveats: With doses of 0.1 to 3.0 mg/kg, CD4+ and CD8+ blood T cells had undergone clonal expansion by week 6.

Assay used: immunoSEQ multiplex PCR; TCRdb lists only in-frame clones, some missing. The sample records tens of thousands of clones, 85% to 95% being singletons. As for this clone: Antigen unknown.

This chain connects TRBV7-2 to TRBJ1-6; D is unclear. This specimen consisted of CD4+ or CD8+ T cells sorted from blood, obtained in a trial of the OX40 agonist ivuxolimab. The receptor was isolated from an adult with an advanced solid tumor such as melanoma, head and neck, liver or kidney cancer. CDR3 in DNA: TGTGCCAGCAGCTTGTGGGAGCGTGGGTATTCACCCCTCCACTTT. Translation gives CASSLWERGYSPLHF. Full variable domain (outside the CDR3, taken from reference TRBV7-2 and TRBJ1-6): GAGVSQSPSNKVTEKGKDVELRCDPISGHTALYWYRQSLGQGLEFLIYFQGNSAPDKSGLPSDRFSAERTGGSVSTLTIQRTQQEDSAVYLCASSLWERGYSPLHFGNGTRLTVT.